A single sample is the source of the 26 T cell receptor beta chains below, sequenced in a study of blood T cell repertoires in COVID-19 (dated by TCRdb to about 2020). The method was the immunoSEQ multiplex PCR assay. The clones in this table, taken by TCRdb from immuneACCESS, are in-frame only. Not every clone is retained; where verified, under half of the shortfall comes from an unresolved V gene, and the cause of the rest is unknown. Across this sample there are approximately 230,000 clones, with about nine tenths seen only once. Roughly 15% of the sample rests with the top ten. What was sequenced was PBMCs or T cells enriched from blood (not recorded which). These receptor sequences come from a man aged 18-30 years who had recovered from COVID-19.

This chain links TRBV12-5 with TRBJ2-5; D may be TRBD2 (6 bases). The V end lost 6 bases, the J end lost 9 bases, and 17 bases lay between the germline ends. This CDR3 is 13 amino acids long. Germline V gives CDR1 LGHNT, CDR2 FRNRAP. In DNA, the CDR3 is TGTGCTAGTGGCGCAGCCGACGGAGGGCCCCAGTACTTC. This sequence encodes CASGAADGGPQYF.

This chain uses TRBV14 with TRBJ1-4, with 8 nucleotides matching TRBD1. The CDR3 contains 16 residues. Germline CDR1 and CDR2: SGHDN and FVKESK. The ends lost 1 base at V and 6 bases at J; junction bases unmatched: 7. For the CDR3, the DNA is TGTGCCAGCAGCCAAGGCCCAGGGGGCTTGGATGAAAAACTGTTTTTT. Translating it yields CASSQGPGGLDEKLFF.

The chain combines TRBV5-4 with TRBJ2-1; TRBD2 aligns across 10 bases. J was trimmed by 6 bases and V by 3 bases; bases with no gene match: 3. The CDR3 runs to 14 residues. The germline CDR1 and CDR2 sequences are SGHNT and YYREEE (reference sequence). CDR3 amino acids: CASSSGTSVNEQFF. The CDR3 region has the DNA TGTGCCAGCAGCTCGGGGACTAGCGTCAATGAGCAGTTCTTC.

The rearrangement uses TRBV5-5 and TRBJ2-7; 10 bases fit TRBD1. Germline CDR1 and CDR2: SGHKS and YYEKEE (reference sequence). V lost 0 bases to trimming and J lost 4 bases; unmatched junction nucleotides: 4. The CDR3 consists of 15 residues. The CDR3 DNA follows: TGTGCCAGCAGCTTGGCCGGGACAGGGGTGTACGAGCAGTACTTC. Translation: CASSLAGTGVYEQYF.

The V gene is TRBV20-1, the J gene TRBJ2-1; D not certain. This CDR3 spans 10 amino acids. Germline V CDR1 and CDR2: DFQATT, SNEGSKA (reference sequence). CDR3 DNA sequence: TGCAGCGCCCGGGACAATGAGCAGTTCTTC. Translating it yields CSARDNEQFF.

The genes are TRBV29-1 and TRBJ2-1; D remains unclear. CDR1 is SQVTM, CDR2 ANQGSEA, per germline. V lost 4 bases and J lost 5, with 15 bases in between. The CDR3 is 14 residues long. The CDR3 DNA sequence: TGCAGCGTTGCTGTGAGTCCGCCAAACAATGAGCAGTTCTTC. As protein: CSVAVSPPNNEQFF.

This chain uses TRBV7-2 with TRBJ2-5; perhaps TRBD2 as D (5 bases). Looked up from germline, CDR1 is SGHTA and CDR2 is FQGNSA. The CDR3 is 16 amino acids. V shed 2 bases and J shed 1 base, with 14 bases lying between them. CDR3 in amino acids: CASSLNQAGIQETQYF. The DNA of the CDR3 is TGTGCCAGCAGCTTAAATCAAGCCGGGATCCAAGAGACCCAGTACTTC.

The chain uses TRBV3-1 (or the pseudogene TRBV3-2) and TRBJ2-7; D is undetermined. The CDR3 runs to 15 residues. The V and J ends lost 1 base and 0 bases respectively, with 10 bases between them. Germline values: CDR1 LGHDT, CDR2 YNNKEL (reference sequence). The CDR3 here is CASSQVAESSYEQYF. Here the CDR3 DNA reads TGTGCCAGCAGCCAAGTGGCGGAGAGCTCCTACGAGCAGTACTTC.

The V call is TRBV19, the J call TRBJ2-4, with D uncertain. V gave up 3 bases and J gave up 16 bases, with 7 bases separating them. Germline V lookup: CDR1 LNHDA, CDR2 SQIVND (reference sequence). The CDR3 contains 9 residues. The DNA for the CDR3 is TGTGCCAGTAGTATTGGTGGCTACTTC. Amino acid sequence: CASSIGGYF.

In the case of this clone: An end of the junction differs from the germline gene, which may be a read error. This chain links TRBV30 with TRBJ2-5; 7 nucleotides match TRBD1. Germline lookup yields CDR1 GTSNPN and CDR2 SVGIG (reference sequence). This CDR3 has 11 residues. DNA of the CDR3: TGTGCCGGACAGGTTCAAGGGACCCAGTACTTC. It translates to CAGQVQGTQYF.

The genes are TRBV11-3 and TRBJ2-5; D is unclear. V was clipped by 0 bases and J by 1 base, with 6 bases between them. Germline V gene lookup returns CDR1 SGHNT and CDR2 YENEEA. The CDR3 spans 14 residues. The CDR3 DNA follows: TGTGCCAGCAGCTTAGACGGAGCCCAAGAGACCCAGTACTTC. Amino acid sequence: CASSLDGAQETQYF. Complete variable domain (other parts from reference TRBV11-3 and TRBJ2-5): EAGVVQSPRYKIIEKKQPVAFWCNPISGHNTLYWYLQNLGQGPELLIRYENEEAVDDSQLPKDRFSAERLKGVDSTLKIQPAELGDSAVYLCASSLDGAQETQYFGPGTRLLVL.

This clone was detected once. The rearrangement links TRBV19 to TRBJ2-1; 13 bases align to TRBD2. CDR1 and CDR2 (germline): LNHDA, SQIVND (reference sequence). With V trimmed by 3 bases and J by 8 bases, 4 bases remained unmatched. This CDR3 has 15 amino acids. CDR3 sequence reads: CASSIRTSGSHEQFF. CDR3 DNA: TGTGCCAGTAGTATTCGGACTAGCGGGAGCCATGAGCAGTTCTTC. Full variable domain (missing parts from reference TRBV19 and TRBJ2-1): DGGITQSPKYLFRKEGQNVTLSCEQNLNHDAMYWYRQDPGQGLRLIYYSQIVNDFQKGDIAEGYSVSREKKESFPLTVTSAQKNPTAFYLCASSIRTSGSHEQFFGPGTRLTVL.

CDR3 nucleotides: TGTGCCAGCAGCCCAAATCTTTGGACAGGGCTTTTTGCTTTCTTT. It yields the protein CASSPNLWTGLFAFF. The chain carries TRBV7-8 and TRBJ1-1; 8 nucleotides line up with TRBD1. CDR1 is SGHVS and CDR2 is FQNEAQ in the germline V gene. The length of the CDR3 is 15 residues. V gave up 5 bases and J gave up 11 bases; unmatched junction bases: 16.

This clone appeared once. The chain is built from TRBV30 and TRBJ2-7; TRBD1 is a possible D gene (5 bases). This CDR3 region has 15 residues. Germline lookup yields CDR1 GTSNPN and CDR2 SVGIG (reference sequence). The V end lost 8 bases, the J end lost 5 bases, and 25 bases lay between the germline ends. CDR3 sequence (DNA): TGTGCCGGAGTGGAAAAGCAGGGTAAGGGCGACGAGCAGTACTTC. Translating gives CAGVEKQGKGDEQYF.

The rearrangement uses TRBV10-3 and TRBJ1-1, with 7 bases identical to TRBD1. CDR1 and CDR2 (germline): ENHRY, SYGVKD. CDR3 length: 16 amino acids. With 6 bases clipped from V and 1 base from J, the junction kept 11 bases outside the gene matches. CDR3 residues: CAISPGATGSNTEAFF. The CDR3 DNA follows: TGTGCCATCAGCCCTGGTGCGACAGGGTCGAACACTGAAGCTTTCTTT.

This sequence joins TRBV28 and TRBJ1-5; the D gene is possibly TRBD1 (5 bases). V was pared by 7 bases and J by 6 bases, with 16 bases between. This CDR3 has 14 residues. Germline CDR1 MDHEN, CDR2 SYDVKM. The CDR3 is CASKLGGSGQPQHF. In DNA form, the CDR3 reads TGTGCCAGCAAATTGGGGGGGTCGGGTCAGCCCCAGCATTTT.

The chain employs TRBV25-1 and TRBJ1-5; 9 nucleotides align to TRBD1. Germline V gene lookup returns CDR1 MGHDK and CDR2 SYGVNS. Unmatched junction bases numbered 21, after V lost 5 bases and J lost 10 bases. This CDR3 spans 18 amino acids. The CDR3 nucleotides are TGTGCCAGCAGTTCTTCTTTCGGGACAGGGCCCTATGGTGGACCCCAGCATTTT. It codes for CASSSSFGTGPYGGPQHF.

V usage is TRBV16 and J usage is TRBJ2-6; 12 nucleotides agree with TRBD1. Germline CDR1 KGHSY, CDR2 FQNENV. The CDR3 is 20 amino acids. J was trimmed by 0 bases and V by 6 bases; bases with no gene match: 12. In DNA form, the CDR3 reads TGTGCCAGCAGTCGGGGACAGGGGGCATCGTACTTCTCTGGGGCCAACGTCCTGACTTTC. Its translation is CASSRGQGASYFSGANVLTF.

The chain links TRBV18 to TRBJ2-7; 7 nucleotides agree with TRBD1. Germline loops: CDR1 KGHSH, CDR2 LQKENI. The CDR3 consists of 16 residues. After removal of 5 bases from V and 4 bases from J, the junction contained 14 bases not matched to a gene. CDR3 sequence reads: CASSENPMGQPYEQYF. CDR3 DNA sequence: TGTGCCAGCTCAGAGAACCCTATGGGACAGCCTTACGAGCAGTACTTC.

The chain joins TRBV27 to TRBJ1-1; D might be TRBD1 (6 bases). This CDR3 has 14 amino acids. Germline V gives CDR1 MNHEY, CDR2 SMNVEV (reference sequence). The V gene lost 4 bases and the J gene lost 4 bases, with 13 bases spanning the gap. The CDR3 sequence: CASSSPGALTEAFF. The CDR3 coding sequence is TGTGCCAGCAGTTCCCCAGGGGCTCTCACTGAAGCTTTCTTT.

The chain combines TRBV5-1 with TRBJ1-2, with 9 bases that match TRBD1. V lost 8 bases to trimming and J lost 4 bases; unmatched junction nucleotides: 33. The CDR3 extends over 22 amino acids. Germline V gene sequence: CDR1 SGHRS, CDR2 YFSETQ. The CDR3, as DNA: TGCGCCAGGGGCGAAAAACCACTTATTTCTTCAGAAAACAGGGGGCGCGCCTATGGCTACACCTTC. This encodes CARGEKPLISSENRGRAYGYTF.

This chain connects TRBV7-8 to TRBJ2-1; 11 bases are shared with TRBD2. The CDR3 spans 18 residues. Germline V lookup: CDR1 SGHVS, CDR2 FQNEAQ. The J segment lost 8 bases and the V segment lost 7 bases, leaving 19 bases of the junction unmatched. In DNA form, the CDR3 reads TGTGCCAGCACCATTCTGACTAGCGGGACATCCTACTCATATGAGCAGTTCTTC. Encoded protein: CASTILTSGTSYSYEQFF.

The chain uses TRBV7-8 and TRBJ1-3; TRBD1 matches 8 bases. Germline V CDR1 and CDR2: SGHVS, FQNEAQ. This CDR3 region has 17 residues. V lost 4 bases, J lost 4 bases, and 12 bases stayed unmatched. Written as DNA, the CDR3 is TGTGCCAGCAGCTGGCAAACCGGGACAGGAAGCGGAAACACCATATATTTT. Protein: CASSWQTGTGSGNTIYF.

V usage is TRBV4-2 and J usage is TRBJ2-1; 7 bases agree with TRBD1. The germline gives CDR1 LGHNA, CDR2 YNFKEQ. This CDR3 has 15 residues. V gave up 4 bases and J gave up 4 bases; unmatched junction bases: 7. In nucleotides, the CDR3 is TGTGCCAGCAGCCCTCAGGGACAGTATTACAATGAGCAGTTCTTC. Encoded protein: CASSPQGQYYNEQFF.

The chain links TRBV9 to TRBJ2-2; TRBD2 agrees at 7 bases. The CDR3 loop spans 15 amino acids. Germline V CDR1 and CDR2: SGDLS, YYNGEE. V was pared by 2 bases and J by 8 bases, with 9 bases of the junction left unmatched. In nucleotides, the CDR3 is TGTGCCAGCAGCGTTGGAGGGGACTATATGGGGGAGCTGTTTTTT. Protein product: CASSVGGDYMGELFF.

The V call is TRBV16, the J call TRBJ2-1; 9 bases map to TRBD1. The ends lost 4 bases at V and 1 base at J; junction bases unmatched: 2. The CDR3 runs 15 residues. Germline V gives CDR1 KGHSY, CDR2 FQNENV. The CDR3 loop reads CASSPGQGSYNEQFF. CDR3 in DNA: TGTGCCAGCAGCCCCGGACAGGGGTCCTACAATGAGCAGTTCTTC.